These 5 T cell receptor beta chains were all obtained from the same sample, sequenced in a study of T cell repertoires in cytomegalovirus infection. TCRdb called the reads again in MiXCR, with one record for every CDR3 protein. The sample includes some 320,000 distinct CDR3 sequences, under 35% seen only once; the top ten take 20%. Antigens for these TCRs are unknown. The sample in question was cultured PBMCs, obtained from culture after CMV antigen stimulation. All receptors derive from a human donor in good health (CMV status not recorded). Some clones in this sample may be carry-over from other donors' samples.

V is TRBV20-1 and J is TRBJ2-7; 7 bases line up with TRBD2. Germline assignment: CDR1 DFQATT and CDR2 SNEGSKA (reference sequence). V lost 3 bases to trimming and J lost 5 bases; unmatched junction nucleotides: 7. The CDR3 has 13 residues. CDR3 residues: CSARGGVVHEQYF. The CDR3, as DNA: TGCAGTGCTAGGGGGGGGGTGGTCCACGAGCAGTACTTC.

This clonotype was counted a few times. The germline gene is not matched at one end of the junction; a read error may be the cause. The CDR3 region has the DNA TGCGCCAGCAGCTTTGGAGGGGAGCTGTTTTTT. This translates into CASSFGGELFF. V and J are TRBV7-2 and TRBJ2-2; D gene uncertain. The CDR3 is 11 amino acids. The germline V gene encodes CDR1 SGHTA and CDR2 FQGNSA.

This clonotype showed up just a few times. V and J are TRBV10-3 and TRBJ2-1; either TRBD1 or TRBD2 may supply D (5 bases each). The germline V gene has CDR1 ENHRY and CDR2 SYGVKD. Deletions cut 0 bases from V and 6 bases from J, with 9 bases between. CDR3 length: 14 residues. The CDR3 region is CAISESWDANEQFF. The CDR3 DNA reads as TGTGCCATCAGTGAGTCATGGGACGCCAATGAGCAGTTCTTC.

There are a few counts of this clonotype. The rearrangement uses TRBV5-1 and TRBJ2-7; 7 bases agree with TRBD1. V was pared by 8 bases and J by 2 bases, with 10 bases of the junction left unmatched. The CDR3 extends over 14 amino acids. Germline CDR1 reads SGHRS; CDR2 reads YFSETQ. CDR3 in DNA: TGCGCCAGTTGTCCGGGACAGACCCCCTACGAGCAGTACTTC. Translated: CASCPGQTPYEQYF.

This clonotype was observed many times. V is TRBV7-6 and J is TRBJ2-7; perhaps TRBD1 as D (5 bases). Trimming shortened V by 5 bases and J by 1 base, and 9 bases separated the two germline ends. Germline lookup yields CDR1 SGHVS and CDR2 FNYEAQ. This CDR3 is 13 amino acids long. DNA for the CDR3: TGTGCCAGCAGCCCCGACAGTTCCTACGAGCAGTACTTC. Amino acid sequence: CASSPDSSYEQYF.